This T cell receptor beta chain was identified in a study of blood T cell repertoires in COVID-19 (dated by TCRdb to the early 2020s). At the level of the whole study: Recovered participants in ImmuneRACE Cohort 3 were defined by two consecutive negative NP/OP PCR tests, clearance by a healthcare professional, or resolution of symptoms. Collaborator samples came from the United States, Italy and Spain and covered acute and convalescent phases of COVID-19. The prospective study material was composed of cDNA or gDNA derived from T cells, B-cell-depleted T cells, or PBMCs. Deeply sampled blood TCRbeta repertoires from subjects exposed to, actively infected with, or recovered from COVID-19 were included in the dataset. The repertoires were released in a freely available public database intended as a resource for research on the immune response to SARS-CoV-2. The samples were drawn from the first 160 participants of the ongoing ImmuneRACE study and from some 1,300 subjects provided by 6 global collaborators. Nearly every sample came with metadata listing a de-identified subject ID, COVID-19 status, age in years and sex. Where available, HLA class I and class II types were obtained from metadata supplied by the sample provider rather than from assay-based typing. Broad study findings and their caveats: How much clinical and demographic metadata was included differed by source and by participant, and the metadata was provided uncurated.

TCRbeta CDR3 regions were amplified from genomic DNA by means of the immunoSEQ Assay, a bias-controlled multiplex PCR. The authors processed their data as follows. The number of nucleated cells in each sample was estimated by amplification of reference gene primers within the assay. To quantify the absolute abundance of each unique TCRbeta CDR3 rearrangement, sequence reads were collapsed and filtered. For each sample, productive Simpson clonality was calculated as the square root of Simpson's diversity index over productive rearrangements. The table was pulled from immuneACCESS by TCRdb, which kept in-frame rearrangements only. Such tables lose some clones; where checked, under half of the loss comes from unresolved V genes, and the rest has no known cause. D and trimming come from the DNA, and the V and J calls and clone size come from that table. The sample has hundreds of thousands of clones on record, 70% to 90% of them singletons. The top ten constitute about 1.9% of the sample.

Enrolling through a virtual design, the prospective study's participants ranged in age from roughly 18 to 89 years and lived across roughly 23 United States geographic areas. In the prospective study, cohorts were assigned on the basis of participant-reported clinical history obtained from a screening survey and a study questionnaire. Mobile phlebotomists in the prospective study collected whole blood, serum and a nasopharyngeal or oropharyngeal swab from every participant. Participants in the prospective study had the option to provide additional blood draws and questionnaires over an approximately 2-month period. Prospective study blood samples were shipped either frozen or at room temperature before DNA extraction. From V the trimming removes 5 bases and from J it removes 0 bases, while the gene matches leave 8 bases of the junction unaccounted for. Per the germline V gene (reference sequence), MNHEY is the CDR1 and SMNVEV is the CDR2. Measured from the cysteine to the phenylalanine, the CDR3 is 16 residues long. Here the CDR3 DNA is all that survives: 48 bases in frame from base 1.

Comment on this clone: Its recognized antigen is unknown. No qualities accompany the bases; no much larger clone lies one base away.

The sequenced sample was PBMCs or T cells enriched from blood (not recorded which). This TCR derives from a man in his forties in a cohort exposed to, infected with or recovered from COVID-19 (not recorded which). The chain links TRBV27 with TRBJ2-5, with 8 junctional bases fitting TRBD1. The CDR3 sequence is CASSPMTGVNQETQYF. Read as DNA, the sequence is TGTGCCAGCAGTCCAATGACAGGGGTCAACCAAGAGACCCAGTACTTC.